Listed below are T cell receptor beta chains from one sample, sequenced in a study of blood T cell repertoires in COVID-19. Sequenced by immunoSEQ multiplex PCR; TCRdb stores in-frame clones only, minus some. The sample consists of some 220,000 clones, 75% to 90% of them appearing once. Input material: PBMCs or T cells enriched from blood (not recorded which). The receptors shown here come from a woman aged 40 to 55 with acute COVID-19. Each CDR3 is given with its conserved first and last residue. Fields, in order: D gene, J gene, clone size, V gene, CDR3 protein, CDR3 DNA. A D gene is named only where the DNA matches it firmly. For some rows the clone size is stated as once, few or many, or as a class when expanded; others skip it.

d_gene: TRBD2; j_gene: TRBJ2-3; abundance: .; v_gene: TRBV4-3; CDR3aa: CASSLNGGGLTDTQYF; CDR3nt: TGCGCCAGCAGCCTCAACGGGGGGGGTCTTACAGATACGCAGTATTTT
d_gene: .; j_gene: TRBJ2-1; abundance: once; v_gene: TRBV7-3; CDR3aa: CASSLKGSGNEQFF; CDR3nt: TGTGCCAGCAGCTTAAAAGGATCCGGGAATGAGCAGTTCTTC
d_gene: .; j_gene: TRBJ1-5; abundance: .; v_gene: TRBV3-1/TRBV3-2; CDR3aa: CASSRGGGNQPQHF; CDR3nt: TGTGCCAGCAGCCGGGGGGGAGGCAATCAGCCCCAGCATTTT
d_gene: .; j_gene: TRBJ2-1; abundance: .; v_gene: TRBV2; CDR3aa: CASQTYNEQFF; CDR3nt: TGCGCCAGTCAGACCTACAATGAGCAGTTCTTC
d_gene: .; j_gene: TRBJ1-4; abundance: .; v_gene: TRBV4-2; CDR3aa: CASSQESLVPNEKLFF; CDR3nt: TGTGCCAGCAGCCAAGAGTCCTTAGTCCCTAATGAAAAACTGTTTTTT
d_gene: .; j_gene: TRBJ1-4; abundance: .; v_gene: TRBV7-9; CDR3aa: CASSSYRWINEKLFF; CDR3nt: TGTGCCAGCAGCTCCTACAGATGGATTAATGAAAAACTGTTTTTT
d_gene: TRBD1; j_gene: TRBJ1-5; abundance: .; v_gene: TRBV9; CDR3aa: CASSVGQGGNQPQHF; CDR3nt: TGTGCCAGCAGCGTAGGACAGGGGGGGAATCAGCCCCAGCATTTT
d_gene: TRBD1; j_gene: TRBJ1-2; abundance: .; v_gene: TRBV7-9; CDR3aa: CASSDRAVGYTF; CDR3nt: TGTGCCAGCAGCGACAGGGCGGTTGGCTACACCTTC
d_gene: TRBD2; j_gene: TRBJ2-1; abundance: once; v_gene: TRBV4-1; CDR3aa: CASSQVPLAGGDEQFF; CDR3nt: TGCGCCAGCAGCCAAGTCCCCCTAGCGGGGGGGGATGAGCAGTTCTTC
d_gene: TRBD2; j_gene: TRBJ2-7; abundance: .; v_gene: TRBV3-1/TRBV3-2; CDR3aa: CASSPAGGRKRYEQYF; CDR3nt: TGTGCCAGCAGCCCCGCGGGGGGGCGTAAAAGATACGAGCAGTACTTC
d_gene: TRBD1; j_gene: TRBJ2-1; abundance: .; v_gene: TRBV7-3; CDR3aa: CASSHQGQGGDEQFF; CDR3nt: TGTGCCAGCAGCCACCAGGGACAGGGAGGGGATGAGCAGTTCTTC
d_gene: TRBD1; j_gene: TRBJ1-3; abundance: .; v_gene: TRBV10-3; CDR3aa: CAVGQGALENTIYF; CDR3nt: TGTGCCGTCGGACAGGGGGCTTTGGAAAACACCATATATTTT
d_gene: TRBD2; j_gene: TRBJ2-2; abundance: once; v_gene: TRBV4-3; CDR3aa: CASSQDLLSAGGLGGELFF; CDR3nt: TGCGCCAGCAGCCAAGATCTTCTGTCGGCGGGGGGGCTCGGCGGGGAGCTGTTTTTT
d_gene: .; j_gene: TRBJ2-2; abundance: .; v_gene: TRBV5-1; CDR3aa: CASSLDSTNTGELFF; CDR3nt: TGCGCCAGCAGCTTGGACTCGACGAACACCGGGGAGCTGTTTTTT
d_gene: .; j_gene: TRBJ1-2; abundance: once; v_gene: TRBV9; CDR3aa: CASSVDQGNYGYTF; CDR3nt: TGTGCCAGCAGCGTAGATCAGGGGAACTATGGCTACACCTTC
d_gene: .; j_gene: TRBJ1-5; abundance: .; v_gene: TRBV7-7; CDR3aa: CASSPRRGFNQPQHF; CDR3nt: TGTGCCAGCAGCCCCCGCAGGGGATTCAATCAGCCCCAGCATTTT
d_gene: TRBD1; j_gene: TRBJ1-2; abundance: .; v_gene: TRBV4-1; CDR3aa: CASSQGSETGDGYTF; CDR3nt: TGCGCCAGCAGCCAAGGGTCAGAGACAGGGGATGGCTACACCTTC
d_gene: TRBD1; j_gene: TRBJ1-5; abundance: .; v_gene: TRBV27; CDR3aa: CASSLEGAAQPQHF; CDR3nt: TGTGCCAGCAGTTTGGAGGGGGCGGCTCAGCCCCAGCATTTT
d_gene: .; j_gene: TRBJ1-1; abundance: few; v_gene: TRBV3-1/TRBV3-2; CDR3aa: CASSQVRGGTEAFF; CDR3nt: TGTGCCAGCAGCCAAGTCCGGGGGGGCACTGAAGCTTTCTTT
d_gene: TRBD1; j_gene: TRBJ1-4; abundance: .; v_gene: TRBV3-1/TRBV3-2; CDR3aa: CASSTWTGGKAANEKLFF; CDR3nt: TGTGCCAGCAGTACCTGGACAGGGGGCAAGGCAGCTAATGAAAAACTGTTTTTT
d_gene: .; j_gene: TRBJ1-5; abundance: .; v_gene: TRBV6-2/TRBV6-3; CDR3aa: CASSLDSRFVLPQHF; CDR3nt: TGTGCCAGCAGTCTAGACAGTCGGTTTGTTTTGCCCCAGCATTTT